Here is one TCR beta chain with its context. The sample is drawn from a study of cytomegalovirus exposure and HLA in healthy donors. Sequencing used immunoSEQ multiplex PCR; TCRdb keeps in-frame clones, though not all of them. This table has approximately 280,000 clones, roughly 90% appearing once. Germline CDR1 MDHEN, CDR2 SYDVKM. V was clipped by 6 bases and J by 4 bases; unmatched bases: 7. The CDR3 length is 16 residues. The TCR was taken from a young woman in good health and CMV-seronegative. The chain employs TRBV28 and TRBJ2-2, with TRBD2 identical over 11 bases. Sequencing was performed on PBMCs. CDR3 protein: CASRSASGRITGELFF. The CDR3 nucleotides read TGTGCCAGCAGGTCTGCTAGCGGGAGGATCACCGGGGAGCTGTTTTTT. Complete variable domain (other parts from reference TRBV28 and TRBJ2-2): DVKVTQSSRYLVKRTGEKVFLECVQDMDHENMFWYRQDPGLGLRLIYFSYDVKMKEKGDIPEGYSVSREKKERFSLILESASTNQTSMYLCASRSASGRITGELFFGEGSRLTVL.